This T cell receptor (beta chain) comes out of a study of T cells in Graves' hyperthyroidism and ophthalmopathy. This clonotype turned up a few times. The germline CDR1 and CDR2 sequences are LNHDA and SQIVND (reference sequence). The CDR3 extends over 15 amino acids. V lost 2 bases to trimming and J lost 2 bases, with 9 bases between them. Among the patients, aged 18 to 65, hyperthyroidism was newly diagnosed and had lasted under 2 months. TCR beta CDR3 regions were amplified from RNA. When the TCR CDR3 underwent first-round RT-PCR, the HTBI primer set was used. Using its own MiXCR run on the multiplex PCR reads, TCRdb lists one record per CDR3 protein. The sample yields some 460,000 distinct CDR3 sequences, about a sixth seen once.

The rearrangement links TRBV19 to TRBJ2-2; possibly TRBD1 for D (5 bases). The specimen sequenced was blood. This TCR came from a woman aged 18-35 years with Graves' hyperthyroidism. The CDR3 DNA reads TGTGCCAGTAGTATAAGGCAGGGTAACACCGGGGAGCTGTTTTTT. This codes for CASSIRQGNTGELFF.